Listed here are 30 T cell receptor beta chains from one sample, sequenced in a study of cytotoxic CD8 clonotypes in ibrutinib-treated CLL. Clones were read by immunoSEQ multiplex PCR, and TCRdb kept only the in-frame ones, dropping some. The table has 330,000 or so clones, 67% seen once. Sequences were derived from PBMCs, sampled after 36 months of ibrutinib treatment. The receptors were sampled from a human donor with chronic lymphocytic leukemia.

The rearrangement joins TRBV5-6 to TRBJ2-7, with a weak D call TRBD1 (6 bases). Trimming took off 0 bases at V and 2 bases at J, with 12 bases between the two ends. The CDR3 contains 15 residues. From germline, CDR1 is SGHDT and CDR2 YYEEEE. The CDR3 region is CASSLAYRDAYEQYF. The CDR3 DNA reads as TGTGCCAGCAGCTTGGCTTACAGGGATGCCTACGAGCAGTACTTC.

CDR3 DNA sequence: TGTGCCAGTAAAGTCCCAGGGGATCAGCCCCAGCATTTT. Its translation is CASKVPGDQPQHF. The gene calls are TRBV19 and TRBJ1-5; tentatively, D is TRBD1 (6 bases). Trimming took off 7 bases at V and 5 bases at J, with 12 bases between the two ends. Germline V gives CDR1 LNHDA, CDR2 SQIVND (reference sequence). The CDR3 contains 13 residues.

V usage is TRBV5-1 and J usage is TRBJ1-2; 7 bases map to TRBD1. V shed 0 bases and J 6 bases; nucleotides not matched to a gene: 20. Germline loops: CDR1 SGHRS, CDR2 YFSETQ. CDR3 size: 19 residues. CDR3: CASSLAPKTPTGNSNGYTF. The CDR3 coding sequence is TGCGCCAGCAGCTTGGCGCCTAAGACTCCGACAGGGAACTCCAATGGCTACACCTTC.

This chain connects TRBV29-1 to TRBJ2-1; a weak D match, TRBD2 (6 bases). The CDR3 contains 14 residues. Germline V lookup: CDR1 SQVTM, CDR2 ANQGSEA. Between the trimmed V and J ends, which lost 7 bases and 5 bases, there was a span of 18 bases. CDR3 in DNA: TGCAGCGCCGAGGGGACTGGGGCCCACAATGAGCAGTTCTTC. The encoded protein is CSAEGTGAHNEQFF.

The chain links TRBV7-9 to TRBJ1-5; 9 bases match TRBD1. Germline V gene data show CDR1 as SEHNR and CDR2 as FQNEAQ (reference sequence). The CDR3 has 14 amino acids. The ends lost 1 base at V and 5 bases at J; junction bases unmatched: 0. CDR3 protein: CASSLGDRDQPQHF. CDR3 sequence (DNA): TGTGCCAGCAGCTTAGGGGACAGGGATCAGCCCCAGCATTTT.

This rearrangement joins TRBV9 to TRBJ2-5; TRBD1 might be the D (6 bases). Germline CDR1 SGDLS, CDR2 YYNGEE. The CDR3 length is 13 residues. V was cut by 3 bases and J by 5 bases, with 11 bases left in between. In DNA form, the CDR3 reads TGTGCCAGCAGCGGCCAGAGGGGGGAGACCCAGTACTTC. Translating it yields CASSGQRGETQYF.

The rearrangement links TRBV28 to TRBJ2-7; 14 bases map to TRBD2. This CDR3 comprises 16 residues. The V and J ends lost 6 bases and 6 bases, in that order; junction bases with no gene match: 10. Per germline, CDR1 MDHEN and CDR2 SYDVKM. Here the CDR3 reads CASSHVGLAGVGEQYF. In nucleotides, the CDR3 is TGTGCCAGCAGCCATGTGGGACTAGCGGGAGTGGGCGAGCAGTACTTC.

The chain carries TRBV6-1 and TRBJ2-7; TRBD1 is a possible D gene (5 bases). This CDR3 region has 10 residues. Trimming pared 10 bases from V and 8 bases from J, leaving 12 bases between. From germline, CDR1 is MNHNS and CDR2 SASEGT. In DNA form, the CDR3 reads TGTGCCACCGGCAGGACACAGCAGTACTTC. The encoded protein is CATGRTQQYF.

The chain uses TRBV29-1 and TRBJ2-7; D might be TRBD2 (6 bases). CDR1 SQVTM and CDR2 ANQGSEA come from the germline V gene. The CDR3 runs 13 residues. V was shortened by 4 bases and J by 1 base, with 11 bases between the two germline ends. This CDR3 reads CSVADLASYEQYF. Here the CDR3 DNA reads TGCAGCGTTGCTGACCTAGCGTCCTACGAGCAGTACTTC.

The V and J genes are TRBV11-2 and TRBJ2-5; no clear D. This CDR3 is built from 13 residues. From germline, CDR1 is SGHAT and CDR2 FQNNGV. The V and J ends lost 1 base and 4 bases respectively, with 7 bases between them. The CDR3 DNA reads TGTGCCAGCAGCTTAGGACATGGAGAGACCCAGTACTTC. The encoded protein is CASSLGHGETQYF. Full variable domain (outside the CDR3, taken from reference TRBV11-2 and TRBJ2-5): EAGVAQSPRYKIIEKRQSVAFWCNPISGHATLYWYQQILGQGPKLLIQFQNNGVVDDSQLPKDRFSAERLKGVDSTLKIQPAKLEDSAVYLCASSLGHGETQYFGPGTRLLVL.

This chain uses TRBV7-3 with TRBJ2-1; TRBD1 matches 12 bases. CDR3 length: 15 amino acids. Losses at the gene ends were 5 bases for V and 9 bases for J; bases not matched to a gene: 8. Germline V gives CDR1 SGHTA, CDR2 FQGTGA. CDR3 in amino acids: CASSAPGQGAGEQFF. Here the CDR3 DNA reads TGTGCCAGCAGCGCGCCGGGACAGGGGGCGGGTGAGCAGTTCTTC.

This chain connects TRBV6-5 to TRBJ1-2, with no clear D. Germline-derived CDR1 and CDR2 are MNHEY and SVGAGI. Trimming cost V 2 bases and J 7 bases, with 14 bases left between them. There are 14 residues in the CDR3. CDR3 nucleotides: TGTGCCAGCAGTTACGGGTACCAAGCGGGTGGCTACACCTTC. It yields the protein CASSYGYQAGGYTF.

This chain joins TRBV18 and TRBJ1-6, with 8 bases identical to TRBD1. Germline V lookup: CDR1 KGHSH, CDR2 LQKENI. The junction had 9 bases not matched to a gene; V was cut back by 2 bases and J by 0 bases. The CDR3 totals 19 residues. The DNA of the CDR3 is TGTGCCAGCTCACCAGGACAGGGCTTTCGTCCCTCCTATAATTCACCCCTCCACTTT. It specifies CASSPGQGFRPSYNSPLHF.

The CDR3 region has the DNA TGCGCCAGCAGCCCTTTGCTCGGGATGGCCGGGGAGCTGTTTTTT. Translating gives CASSPLLGMAGELFF. V and J are TRBV5-1 and TRBJ2-2; tentative D call: TRBD2 (5 bases). The germline V gene has CDR1 SGHRS and CDR2 YFSETQ. Trimming shortened V by 4 bases and J by 6 bases, and 16 bases separated the two germline ends. This CDR3 comprises 15 residues.

V and J are TRBV7-9 and TRBJ1-5; unclear D gene. Germline assignment: CDR1 SEHNR and CDR2 FQNEAQ (reference sequence). With 0 bases removed from V and 0 bases from J, the gap between germline ends came to 9 bases. The CDR3 is made up of 16 amino acids. The DNA for the CDR3 is TGTGCCAGCAGCTTAGCGGGAGGAAATAGCAATCAGCCCCAGCATTTT. This sequence encodes CASSLAGGNSNQPQHF.

There are a few counts of this clone. The genes are TRBV27 and TRBJ1-1; no firm D call. The V end was cut by 6 bases, the J end by 3 bases, with 17 bases between. This CDR3 comprises 15 residues. Germline loops: CDR1 MNHEY, CDR2 SMNVEV (reference sequence). CDR3 sequence (DNA): TGTGCCAGCAGGACTTATACGCGTCCGGACACTGAAGCTTTCTTT. Protein: CASRTYTRPDTEAFF.

This clone came up a few times. The chain carries TRBV25-1 and TRBJ1-4; D possibly corresponds to TRBD1 (5 bases). Deletions cut 0 bases from V and 8 bases from J, with 16 bases between. The germline V gene encodes CDR1 MGHDK and CDR2 SYGVNS. This CDR3 has 16 amino acids. The CDR3 sequence: CASSEYWSVWGEKLFF. The CDR3 coding sequence is TGTGCCAGCAGTGAATATTGGTCGGTTTGGGGGGAAAAACTGTTTTTT.

The chain carries TRBV27 and TRBJ2-7; 8 bases fit TRBD2. Germline V gives CDR1 MNHEY, CDR2 SMNVEV (reference sequence). Trimming removed 3 bases from V and 2 bases from J; junction bases left unmatched: 6. The CDR3 has 15 residues. The CDR3 nucleotides are TGTGCCAGCAGTTTTTCCGCGGGGGGCACCTACGAGCAGTACTTC. Its protein is CASSFSAGGTYEQYF.

The rearrangement joins TRBV5-1 to TRBJ1-1; 9 bases agree with TRBD1. Germline lookup yields CDR1 SGHRS and CDR2 YFSETQ. V dropped 4 bases and J dropped 5; count of bases not matched to a gene: 6. CDR3 length: 14 amino acids. The CDR3, as DNA: TGCGCCAGCAGCAGAGCCGGACAGGGGACTGAAGCTTTCTTT. The encoded protein is CASSRAGQGTEAFF.

The chain couples TRBV2 to TRBJ2-5, with D possibly being TRBD2 (5 bases). V was cut by 7 bases and J by 4 bases, with 10 bases left in between. This CDR3 has 12 residues. Germline V gene data show CDR1 as SNHLY and CDR2 as FYNNEI. The CDR3 sequence is CASKWTPETQYF. DNA for the CDR3: TGTGCCAGCAAGTGGACTCCAGAGACCCAGTACTTC.

The V call is TRBV18, the J call TRBJ2-1, with a weak D call TRBD2 (5 bases). Trimming took 3 bases from V and 8 from J, leaving 17 bases between them. The CDR3 length is 15 residues. Germline CDR1 is KGHSH and CDR2 is LQKENI. The DNA for the CDR3 is TGTGCCAGCTCACCTCTAAAAACGAGGGCGGATGAGCAGTTCTTC. Translation gives CASSPLKTRADEQFF.

This chain joins TRBV10-3 and TRBJ2-2, with D hard to call. Germline V lookup: CDR1 ENHRY, CDR2 SYGVKD. The CDR3 consists of 13 residues. V lost 5 bases and J lost 3, with 7 bases in between. The DNA of the CDR3 is TGTGCCATCAGTTCTGCGGACACCGGGGAGCTGTTTTTT. Amino acids: CAISSADTGELFF.

V gene TRBV6-5 combines with J gene TRBJ1-5; tentatively, D is TRBD1 (5 bases). Deletions cut 6 bases from V and 7 bases from J, with 13 bases between. Germline assignment: CDR1 MNHEY and CDR2 SVGAGI. The CDR3 consists of 13 residues. CDR3 DNA: TGTGCCAGCAGCATCGGGAGGGACCAGCCCCAGCATTTT. Translated: CASSIGRDQPQHF.

This chain connects TRBV10-3 to TRBJ2-3, with 13 bases identical to TRBD2. CDR3 size: 14 residues. Germline values: CDR1 ENHRY, CDR2 SYGVKD. Losses at the gene ends were 6 bases for V and 4 bases for J; bases not matched to a gene: 1. The CDR3 region has the DNA TGTGCCATCAGGGGACTAGCGGGGCCAGATACGCAGTATTTT. Translation: CAIRGLAGPDTQYF.

The count of this clone is one. This rearrangement joins TRBV15 to TRBJ2-3; the match to TRBD1 covers 7 bases. Germline CDR1 LNHNV, CDR2 YYDKDF (reference sequence). This CDR3 contains 15 residues. Germline trimming cut 1 base from V and 1 base from J; bases unmatched to any gene: 2. The CDR3 loop reads CATSRGQGGTDTQYF. The CDR3 coding sequence is TGTGCCACCAGCAGAGGCCAGGGGGGCACAGATACGCAGTATTTT.

The genes are TRBV4-1 and TRBJ1-2, with D possibly being TRBD1 (5 bases). The CDR3 has 16 amino acids. Trimming stripped 1 base from V and 4 bases from J, with 16 bases between. Germline CDR1 reads MGHRA; CDR2 reads YSYEKL. The CDR3 bases are TGCGCCAGCAGCCAAGCTTCCGGGGACGGCTCCTATGGCTACACCTTC. Translating gives CASSQASGDGSYGYTF.

This chain links TRBV7-9 with TRBJ2-1, with 13 bases fitting TRBD2. Trimming removed 2 bases from V and 1 base from J; junction bases left unmatched: 2. The CDR3 sequence is 17 residues long. Germline V CDR1 and CDR2: SEHNR, FQNEAQ (reference sequence). The CDR3 DNA sequence: TGTGCCAGCAGCTTATTGACTAGCGGGAGGTCCTACAATGAGCAGTTCTTC. It encodes CASSLLTSGRSYNEQFF.

The chain is built from TRBV28 and TRBJ2-2; TRBD1 might be the D (5 bases). This CDR3 comprises 14 residues. Trimming took 10 bases from V and 3 from J, leaving 15 bases between them. The germline V gene has CDR1 MDHEN and CDR2 SYDVKM. The CDR3 DNA sequence: TGTGCCACCAGGTTAACAGGTGACACCGGGGAGCTGTTTTTT. This sequence encodes CATRLTGDTGELFF. Supplemented by reference TRBV28 and TRBJ2-2, the full variable domain reads DVKVTQSSRYLVKRTGEKVFLECVQDMDHENMFWYRQDPGLGLRLIYFSYDVKMKEKGDIPEGYSVSREKKERFSLILESASTNQTSMYLCATRLTGDTGELFFGEGSRLTVL.

This clone was picked up a small number of times. The chain joins TRBV9 to TRBJ1-2; unclear D gene. Germline V gene data show CDR1 as SGDLS and CDR2 as YYNGEE. Between the trimmed V and J ends, which lost 4 bases and 2 bases, there was a span of 12 bases. The CDR3 has 14 residues. The CDR3 nucleotides read TGTGCCAGCAGCACCTCGACATGGAACTATGGCTACACCTTC. Amino acids: CASSTSTWNYGYTF.

The chain is built from TRBV27 and TRBJ2-7; 10 positions match TRBD1. This CDR3 region has 16 residues. Germline CDR1 is MNHEY and CDR2 is SMNVEV (reference sequence). The trim removed 3 bases at V and 4 bases at J, leaving 9 bases unmatched. CDR3 sequence reads: CASSLAPGTGAYEQYF. The DNA for the CDR3 is TGTGCCAGCAGTTTGGCCCCCGGGACAGGGGCATACGAGCAGTACTTC.